This paragraph covers one TCR beta chain sequence. Antigen unknown. The 5'RACE template-switching step produced TCR cDNA and added a universal primer site and UMIs. From the 5' RACE reads, TCRdb called clonotypes with MiXCR, one entry per CDR3 protein. The table includes approximately 600,000 distinct CDR3 sequences, roughly 12% detected once. This specimen comes from a study of T cells after yellow fever vaccination. Study-wide findings and caveats: High-abundance clonotypes from the bulk population could contaminate FACS-sorted repertoires. Among all clonotypes, a small share was observed in both CD4 and CD8 compartments. The booster saw the reappearance of most primary-vaccination clones (more than 95% CD4, around 88% CD8).

V was trimmed by 1 base and J by 6 bases, leaving 19 bases between them. This CDR3 is 16 amino acids long. CDR1 and CDR2 from the germline V gene are SGHTA and FQGNSA. The V gene is TRBV7-2, the J gene TRBJ2-7; TRBD1 might be the D (6 bases). Sequences were derived from PBMCs, sampled on the day of the yellow fever booster vaccination. The clonotype comes from a man aged 30 to 45 who received the YFV17D yellow fever vaccine. For the CDR3, the DNA is TGTGCCAGCAGCTTAGGACGACAGGTCTTGGGCCTCGAGCAGTACTTC. The encoded protein is CASSLGRQVLGLEQYF.